The 24 T cell receptor beta chains presented below share a single source sample, sequenced in a study of CD4 T cells in relation to SARS-CoV-2 and coronaviruses. These receptors' antigens are unknown. The table came from immunoSEQ multiplex PCR; TCRdb's copy has only in-frame clones and leaves some out. The data show about 15,000 clones, 76% seen once. The unexposed donors gave CD4+ T cells in about 2010-2019, prior to COVID-19. After ten to eleven days of culture, CD4+ T cells were isolated. The sequencing input was CD4+ T cells from PBMCs, cultured in vitro. These receptors all stem from a human donor in good health.

This chain links TRBV10-3 with TRBJ1-2; 10 nucleotides match TRBD1. This CDR3 has 15 amino acids. Germline assignment: CDR1 ENHRY and CDR2 SYGVKD. The junction had 6 bases not matched to a gene; V was cut back by 4 bases and J by 4 bases. CDR3 sequence: CAISGGQGTVYGYTF. CDR3 coding DNA: TGTGCCATCAGTGGGGGACAGGGGACAGTCTATGGCTACACCTTC.

This clone was counted a single time. This sequence joins TRBV5-1 and TRBJ1-6, with 7 bases that match TRBD1. The trim removed 4 bases at V and 9 bases at J, leaving 13 bases unmatched. The length of the CDR3 is 16 residues. CDR1 is SGHRS, CDR2 YFSETQ, per germline. The DNA for the CDR3 is TGCGCCAGCAGCCGGACCTTAGGAGGGGGCAGTTCACCCCTCCACTTT. It codes for CASSRTLGGGSSPLHF.

This clone is a singleton in its sample. The rearrangement uses TRBV28 and TRBJ2-1, with TRBD2 identical over 7 bases. This CDR3 has 14 residues. V shed 3 bases, J shed 9 bases, and the junction held 8 bases outside the gene matches. Germline V lookup: CDR1 MDHEN, CDR2 SYDVKM. The CDR3 sequence: CASSLAGAVAEQFF. CDR3 nucleotide sequence: TGTGCCAGCAGTTTGGCGGGAGCTGTTGCTGAGCAGTTCTTC.

The rearrangement uses TRBV15 and TRBJ2-1; 10 bases fit TRBD1. Germline V gene lookup returns CDR1 LNHNV and CDR2 YYDKDF (reference sequence). Unmatched junction bases numbered 6, after V lost 1 base and J lost 6 bases. This CDR3 is 16 amino acids long. CDR3 in amino acids: CATSRGGTGEINEQFF. The DNA for the CDR3 is TGTGCCACCAGCAGAGGAGGGACAGGGGAAATCAATGAGCAGTTCTTC.

V is TRBV5-5 and J is TRBJ1-2, with 8 positions matching TRBD1. J gave up 8 bases and V 0 bases, and 9 bases lay outside the gene matches. This CDR3 contains 15 residues. Germline V gene lookup returns CDR1 SGHKS and CDR2 YYEKEE (reference sequence). In DNA, the CDR3 is TGTGCCAGCAGCTTGGCGTCCGACAGGGGTTTGGGCTACACCTTC. This gives the protein CASSLASDRGLGYTF.

The rearrangement links TRBV19 to TRBJ2-7; 12 bases are a match to TRBD2. The germline gives CDR1 LNHDA, CDR2 SQIVND (reference sequence). V shed 4 bases, J shed 5 bases, and the junction held 9 bases outside the gene matches. The CDR3 loop spans 16 amino acids. The CDR3 loop reads CASSTHLAGGNDEQYF. In nucleotides, the CDR3 is TGTGCCAGTAGTACACACCTAGCGGGAGGGAACGACGAGCAGTACTTC.

The chain has TRBV10-3 and TRBJ1-5; TRBD1 is a possible D gene (6 bases). This CDR3 comprises 15 residues. Trimming took 4 bases from V and 6 from J, leaving 16 bases between them. Germline V lookup: CDR1 ENHRY, CDR2 SYGVKD. The CDR3 region has the DNA TGTGCCATCAGTGCGGACAGCGCAGATGGTCAGCCCCAGCATTTT. Amino acids: CAISADSADGQPQHF.

This sequence joins TRBV4-1 and TRBJ1-1, with 9 bases lining up with TRBD1. V shed 1 base and J 0 bases; nucleotides not matched to a gene: 6. Germline V gene lookup returns CDR1 MGHRA and CDR2 YSYEKL. This CDR3 comprises 17 residues. The CDR3, as DNA: TGCGCCAGCAGCCAAGCGGGACAGGGTGTCATGAACACTGAAGCTTTCTTT. Protein sequence: CASSQAGQGVMNTEAFF.

The chain combines TRBV24-1 with TRBJ1-2; 9 nucleotides match TRBD1. This CDR3 is 15 amino acids long. Trimming at V came to 4 bases and at J to 5 bases, leaving 7 bases not matched to a gene. CDR1 and CDR2 (germline): KGHDR, SFDVKD. The CDR3 spells CATSEKDRGRYGYTF. The CDR3 DNA reads TGTGCCACCAGTGAGAAGGACAGGGGAAGATATGGCTACACCTTC.

This clone has only a few counts. The chain recombines TRBV6-1 with TRBJ1-2, with 7 bases that match TRBD1. Germline CDR1 is MNHNS and CDR2 is SASEGT. This CDR3 contains 14 residues. Trimming cost V 1 base and J 7 bases; bases outside gene matches: 6. The CDR3 DNA sequence: TGTGCCAGCAGTGAAGTTAGGGGGCAGGGTGGCTACACCTTC. As protein: CASSEVRGQGGYTF.

The CDR3 nucleotides read TGTGCCACGAGACAGGACCCCTCTGGAAACACCATATATTTT. Its protein is CATRQDPSGNTIYF. The chain combines TRBV2 with TRBJ1-3; TRBD1 might be the D (6 bases). The germline V and J ends were trimmed by 10 bases and 0 bases, with 13 bases remaining between them. The CDR3 length is 14 residues. CDR1 SNHLY and CDR2 FYNNEI come from the germline V gene. Together with reference TRBV2 and TRBJ1-3, the CDR3 gives the full variable domain: EPEVTQTPSHQVTQMGQEVILRCVPISNHLYFYWYRQILGQKVEFLVSFYNNEISEKSEIFDDQFSVERPDGSNFTLKIRSTKLEDSAMYFCATRQDPSGNTIYFGEGSWLTVV.

This clone was found a few times. The J gene is TRBJ1-1, the V gene TRBV5-1, with D possibly being TRBD1 (5 bases). CDR1 SGHRS and CDR2 YFSETQ come from the germline V gene. V was clipped by 0 bases and J by 5 bases, with 11 bases between them. This CDR3 spans 14 amino acids. The CDR3 sequence: CASSLGQGYTEAFF. DNA for the CDR3: TGCGCCAGCAGCTTGGGGCAGGGTTATACTGAAGCTTTCTTT. The variable domain in full, with the rest retrieved from reference TRBV5-1 and TRBJ1-1, is KAGVTQTPRYLIKTRGQQVTLSCSPISGHRSVSWYQQTPGQGLQFLFEYFSETQRNKGNFPGRFSGRQFSNSRSEMNVSTLELGDSALYLCASSLGQGYTEAFFGQGTRLTVV.

This clone was seen once. This chain connects TRBV6-5 to TRBJ1-4, with a weak D call TRBD1 (6 bases). V was clipped by 7 bases and J by 6 bases, with 12 bases between them. CDR1 MNHEY and CDR2 SVGAGI come from the germline V gene. This CDR3 comprises 13 residues. The CDR3 nucleotides are TGTGCCAGCATGGCAGGGGATGATGAAAAACTGTTTTTT. It encodes CASMAGDDEKLFF.

The chain carries TRBV6-5 and TRBJ2-1, with TRBD2 matching over 7 bases. After removal of 7 bases from V and 7 bases from J, the junction contained 13 bases not matched to a gene. In germline, CDR1 is MNHEY, CDR2 SVGAGI. The CDR3 has 15 residues. CDR3 nucleotide sequence: TGTGCCAGCAAAACAAGCGGGACCAATACAAATGAGCAGTTCTTC. Its translation: CASKTSGTNTNEQFF.

This clone was detected once. The chain recombines TRBV12-5 with TRBJ2-1; weak D call: TRBD2 (5 bases). Trimming left V 2 bases short and J 10 bases short, with 6 bases between. Germline CDR1 reads LGHNT; CDR2 reads FRNRAP. This CDR3 is built from 11 residues. CDR3 sequence: CASGLWEEQFF. CDR3 DNA: TGTGCTAGTGGTTTGTGGGAGGAGCAGTTCTTC.

V usage is TRBV19 and J usage is TRBJ1-1; D is uncertain. Per the germline V gene, CDR1 is LNHDA and CDR2 is SQIVND (reference sequence). V lost 0 bases, J lost 1 base, and 9 bases lay in between. This CDR3 has 15 residues. CDR3: CASSIERHENTEAFF. The CDR3 DNA reads TGTGCCAGTAGTATAGAGCGACACGAGAACACTGAAGCTTTCTTT.

The chain employs TRBV27 and TRBJ1-2, with 7 bases aligning to TRBD1. The CDR3 spans 14 residues. J lost 4 bases, V lost 4 bases, and 6 bases had no gene match. CDR1 is MNHEY and CDR2 is SMNVEV in the germline V gene (reference sequence). The CDR3 loop reads CASSYRGDSYGYTF. The DNA of the CDR3 is TGTGCCAGCAGTTATAGGGGGGACAGCTATGGCTACACCTTC.

The chain carries TRBV6-5 and TRBJ1-3, with unresolved D. Per the germline V gene, CDR1 is MNHEY and CDR2 is SVGAGI. The CDR3 consists of 15 residues. Trimming removed 2 bases at V and 0 bases at J, with 8 bases between. In DNA, the CDR3 is TGTGCCAGCAGTTACCGGTGGAGCTCTGGAAACACCATATATTTT. Amino acid sequence: CASSYRWSSGNTIYF.

The chain is built from TRBV25-1 and TRBJ1-1; D uncertain. Trimming removed 0 bases at V and 6 bases at J, with 8 bases between. This CDR3 has 13 amino acids. Germline CDR1 reads MGHDK; CDR2 reads SYGVNS. CDR3 in DNA: TGTGCCAGCAGTGAATATGGTCGACCTGAAGCTTTCTTT. This codes for CASSEYGRPEAFF. The variable domain in full, with the rest retrieved from reference TRBV25-1 and TRBJ1-1, is EADIYQTPRYLVIGTGKKITLECSQTMGHDKMYWYQQDPGMELHLIHYSYGVNSTEKGDLSSESTVSRIRTEHFPLTLESARPSHTSQYLCASSEYGRPEAFFGQGTRLTVV.

The chain is built from TRBV27 and TRBJ1-2; D unclear. Germline values: CDR1 MNHEY, CDR2 SMNVEV (reference sequence). Trimming left V 5 bases short and J 1 base short, with 2 bases between. The CDR3 contains 11 residues. In DNA, the CDR3 is TGTGCCAGCAGTGGTAACTATGGCTACACCTTC. Its protein is CASSGNYGYTF.

This clone was seen a handful of times. V and J are TRBV19 and TRBJ1-1, with D possibly TRBD1 on 6 matching bases. The V gene lost 6 bases and the J gene lost 1 base, with 9 bases spanning the gap. This CDR3 has 13 amino acids. CDR1 is LNHDA and CDR2 is SQIVND in the germline V gene (reference sequence). The CDR3 DNA follows: TGTGCCAGTAGACCGACAGGGAACACTGAAGCTTTCTTT. Translated, it gives CASRPTGNTEAFF.

This chain links TRBV12-3 or TRBV12-4 with TRBJ2-3; the D is unclear. The germline V and J ends were trimmed by 4 bases and 6 bases, with 5 bases remaining between them. The CDR3 is 11 residues long. CDR3 loop: CASSSTDTQYF. DNA of the CDR3: TGTGCCAGCAGTTCGACCGATACGCAGTATTTT.

This rearrangement joins TRBV6-5 to TRBJ1-4, with D possibly TRBD1 on 5 matching bases. The CDR3 contains 15 residues. Germline V lookup: CDR1 MNHEY, CDR2 SVGAGI. V lost 7 bases to trimming and J lost 8 bases, with 20 bases between them. The CDR3 spells CASKQPGLGLEKLFF. CDR3 in DNA: TGTGCCAGCAAACAACCGGGACTAGGACTAGAAAAACTGTTTTTT.

The CDR3 region is CASSQSRSYNEQFF. CDR3 nucleotides: TGTGCCAGCAGCCAAAGTAGAAGCTACAATGAGCAGTTCTTC. The chain carries TRBV14 and TRBJ2-1; the D is unclear. CDR1 and CDR2 (germline): SGHDN, FVKESK. CDR3 length: 14 amino acids. Trimming stripped 2 bases from V and 3 bases from J, with 8 bases between.